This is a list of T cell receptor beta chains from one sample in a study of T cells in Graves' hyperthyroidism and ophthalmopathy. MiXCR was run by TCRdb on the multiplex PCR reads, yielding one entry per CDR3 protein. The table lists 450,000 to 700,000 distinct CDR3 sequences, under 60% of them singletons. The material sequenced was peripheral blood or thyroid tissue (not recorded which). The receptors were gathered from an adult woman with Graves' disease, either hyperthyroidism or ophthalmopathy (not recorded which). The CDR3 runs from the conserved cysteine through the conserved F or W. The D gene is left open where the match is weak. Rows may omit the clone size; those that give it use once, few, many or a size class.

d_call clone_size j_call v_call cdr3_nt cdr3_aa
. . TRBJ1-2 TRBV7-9 TGTGCAAGCGGGTTAGTACCCGTCTATGGCTACACCTTC CASGLVPVYGYTF
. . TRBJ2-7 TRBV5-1 TGCGCCAGCAGTCGAGGGACACTCTCCTACGAGCAGTACTTC CASSRGTLSYEQYF
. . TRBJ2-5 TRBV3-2 TGTGCCAGCAGCCAAGCACTCCGAGAAGAGACCCAGTACTTC CASSQALREETQYF
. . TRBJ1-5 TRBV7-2 TGTGCCAGCAGCCTCCGACAGATTAGCAATCAGCCCCAGCATTTT CASSLRQISNQPQHF
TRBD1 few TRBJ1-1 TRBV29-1 TGCAGGCGGGACAGGGATTTTCTGAACACTGAAGCTTTCTTT CRRDRDFLNTEAFF
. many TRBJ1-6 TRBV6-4 TGTGCCAGCAGTGGCAGGGTCAATTCACCCCTCCACTTT CASSGRVNSPLHF
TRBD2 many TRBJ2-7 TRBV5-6 TGTGCCAGCAGCAACGGCCGGGACTACAACTACGAGCAGTACTTC CASSNGRDYNYEQYF
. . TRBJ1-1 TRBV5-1 TGCGCCAGCAGCTTGGAGGCGGTCAGCCGTAGGTGGAACACTGAAGCTTTCTTT CASSLEAVSRRWNTEAFF
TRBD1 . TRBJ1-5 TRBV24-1 TGTGCCACCAGTGATGGGTTAGGGACAGACAATCAGCCCCAGCATTTT CATSDGLGTDNQPQHF
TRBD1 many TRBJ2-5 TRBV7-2 TGTGCCAGCAGTTATAACAGGGGGGCAGGGGAGGCCCAGTACTTC CASSYNRGAGEAQYF
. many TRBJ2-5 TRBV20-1 TGCAGTGCTATTGGCGGAAAAGAGACCCAGTACTTC CSAIGGKETQYF
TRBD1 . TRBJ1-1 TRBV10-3 TGTGCCATCAGGACAGGGGCCAGTGAAGCTTTCTTT CAIRTGASEAFF
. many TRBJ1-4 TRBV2 TGTGCCAGCATTTTAAGGGGATATAATGAAAAACTGTTTTTT CASILRGYNEKLFF
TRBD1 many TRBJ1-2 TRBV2 TGTGCCAGCAGTGAAGTACAGGGGGCGAATGGCTACACCTTC CASSEVQGANGYTF
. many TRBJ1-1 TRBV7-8 TGTGCCAGCAGCACGGGTGGGGGACGCCCAGGTACTGAAGCTTTCTTT CASSTGGGRPGTEAFF
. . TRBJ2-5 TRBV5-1 TGCGCCAGCAGCTTCACGGGTGGGAGTTCGGAGACCCAGTACTTC CASSFTGGSSETQYF
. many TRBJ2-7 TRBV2 TGTGCCACATTTGAGGGGGGCTACTCCTACGAGCAGTACTTC CATFEGGYSYEQYF
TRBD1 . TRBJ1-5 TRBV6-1 TGTGCCAGCAGTGGACAGGGGGGGAATCAGCCCCAGCAGTTT CASSGQGGNQPQQF
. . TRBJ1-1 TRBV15 TGTGCCACCAGCAGAGGTCAATCCAACACTGAAGCTTTCTTT CATSRGQSNTEAFF
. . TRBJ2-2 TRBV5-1 TGCGCCAGCAGCTCCGGAATGGGAAACACCGGGGAGCTGTTTTTT CASSSGMGNTGELFF
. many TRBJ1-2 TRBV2 TGTGCCAGCAGTCCGCCTCGGACAGTTTATGGCTACACCTTC CASSPPRTVYGYTF
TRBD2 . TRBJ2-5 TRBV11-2 TGTGCCAGCAGCCAAGAAAAAGCGGGAGGCCCGCCTTGGGAGACCCGGTACTTC CASSQEKAGGPPWETRYF
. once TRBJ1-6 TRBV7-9 TGTGCCAGCAGCCACAGCCGACAGCCTTCGCCCCTCCACTTT CASSHSRQPSPLHF
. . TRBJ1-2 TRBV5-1 TGCGCCAGCAGCTTGGGACTAGCGCGCTACACCTTC CASSLGLARYTF
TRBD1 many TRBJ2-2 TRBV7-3 TGTGCCAGCAGCAGACAGGGGTCCGGGGAGCTGTTTTTT CASSRQGSGELFF
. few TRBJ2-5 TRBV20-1 TGCAGTGCCTGGAGCCGCGAGACCCAGTACTTC CSAWSRETQYF
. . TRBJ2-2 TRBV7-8 TGTGCCAGCAGCTTATTGTGGGCCGGGGAGCTGTTTTTT CASSLLWAGELFF